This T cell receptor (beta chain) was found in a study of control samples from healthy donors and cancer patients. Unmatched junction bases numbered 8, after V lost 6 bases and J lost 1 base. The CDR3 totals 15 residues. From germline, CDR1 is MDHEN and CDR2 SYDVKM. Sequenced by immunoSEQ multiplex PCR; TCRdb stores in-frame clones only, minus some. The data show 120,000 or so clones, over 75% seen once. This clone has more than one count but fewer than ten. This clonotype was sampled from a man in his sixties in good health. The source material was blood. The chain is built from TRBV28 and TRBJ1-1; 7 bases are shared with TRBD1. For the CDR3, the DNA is TGTGCCAGCAGCCTCTTGGGACAGTCGAACACTGAAGCTTTCTTT. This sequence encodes CASSLLGQSNTEAFF.